This T cell receptor (beta chain) was recovered during a study of blood T cell repertoires in COVID-19. Using immunoSEQ multiplex PCR, the repertoire was profiled, and TCRdb retains in-frame clones only, with some absent. The profile shows 150,000 to 200,000 clones, just under 90% of them singletons. Germline assignment: CDR1 SGDLS and CDR2 YYNGEE. Trimming cost V 3 bases and J 1 base, with 8 bases left between them. The CDR3 is made up of 14 amino acids. What was sequenced was peripheral blood. This TCR was sampled from a woman under 30 who had recovered from COVID-19. V gene TRBV9 combines with J gene TRBJ1-5, with D unclear. The CDR3 DNA sequence: TGTGCCAGCAGCGAGGGCGGGAGCAATCAGCCCCAGCATTTT. Its protein product is CASSEGGSNQPQHF.